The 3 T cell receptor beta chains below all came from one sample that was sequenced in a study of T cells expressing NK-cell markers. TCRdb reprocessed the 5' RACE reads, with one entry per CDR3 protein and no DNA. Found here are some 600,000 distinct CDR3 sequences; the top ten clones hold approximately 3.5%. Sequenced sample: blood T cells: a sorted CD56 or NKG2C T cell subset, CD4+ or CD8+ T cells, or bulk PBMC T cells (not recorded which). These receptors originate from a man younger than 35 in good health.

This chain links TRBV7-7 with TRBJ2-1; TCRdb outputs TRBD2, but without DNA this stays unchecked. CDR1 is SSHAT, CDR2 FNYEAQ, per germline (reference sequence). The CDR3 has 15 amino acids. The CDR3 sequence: CASSLSFQRDGEQFF.

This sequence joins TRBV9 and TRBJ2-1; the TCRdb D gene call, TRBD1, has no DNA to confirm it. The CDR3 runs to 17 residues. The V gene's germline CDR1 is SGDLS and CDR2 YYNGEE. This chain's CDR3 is CASSAGTRRTVDNEQFF.

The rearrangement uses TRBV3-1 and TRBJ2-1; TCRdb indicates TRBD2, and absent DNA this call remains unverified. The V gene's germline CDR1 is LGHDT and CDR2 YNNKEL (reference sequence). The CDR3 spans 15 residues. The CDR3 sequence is CATDQSGSSYNEQFF.